This TCR beta chain came from a study of OX40 agonist ivuxolimab in advanced cancers. The overall study: Participants averaged around 60 years of age (range roughly 23 to 90) and were less than 85% male.

As regards this clone: Antigen: not known.

The assay was immunoSEQ multiplex PCR, and TCRdb's table has in-frame clones only and misses some. The repertoire consists of tens of thousands of clones, with approximately 79% occurring once and the leading ten covering 1.5% to 2%. V shed 1 base and J shed 0 bases, with 11 bases lying between them. The germline CDR1 and CDR2 sequences are LGHNA and YSLEER. This CDR3 contains 16 residues. Study-wide points: Clonal expansion from baseline to week 6 occurred in both CD4+ and CD8+ T cells. Fewer expanded clones were found on average in CD4+ than in CD8+ T cells. Part of the nonresponder group also had normalized T-cell clonal expansion that was low.

This specimen was CD4+ or CD8+ T cells sorted from blood, taken in a trial of the OX40 agonist ivuxolimab. The rearrangement links TRBV4-3 to TRBJ2-3; no reliable D call. The receptor was derived from an adult with an advanced solid tumor such as melanoma, head and neck, liver or kidney cancer. Written as DNA, the CDR3 is TGCGCCAGCAGCCAAGGCAGAGGCGAGAGCACAGATACGCAGTATTTT. This encodes CASSQGRGESTDTQYF.